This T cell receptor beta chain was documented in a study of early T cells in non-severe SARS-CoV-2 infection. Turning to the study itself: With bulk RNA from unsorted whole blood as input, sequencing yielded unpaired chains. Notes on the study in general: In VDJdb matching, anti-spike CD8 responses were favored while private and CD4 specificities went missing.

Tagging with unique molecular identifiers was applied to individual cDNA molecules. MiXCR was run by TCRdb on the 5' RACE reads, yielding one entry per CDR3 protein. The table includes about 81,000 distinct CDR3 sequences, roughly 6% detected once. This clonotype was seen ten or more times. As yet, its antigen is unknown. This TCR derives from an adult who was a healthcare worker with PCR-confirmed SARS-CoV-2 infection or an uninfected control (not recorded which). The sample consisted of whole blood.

The CDR3 nucleotides read TGTGCCAGCAGCTCGACTAGCGGTCATGGGACAGATACGCAGTATTTT. Translated, it gives CASSSTSGHGTDTQYF. J is TRBJ2-3 and V is TRBV13, with TRBD2 matching 9 bases. The CDR3 extends over 16 amino acids. Trimming removed 4 bases from V and 3 bases from J; junction bases left unmatched: 8. From germline, CDR1 is PRHDT and CDR2 FYEKMQ (reference sequence).